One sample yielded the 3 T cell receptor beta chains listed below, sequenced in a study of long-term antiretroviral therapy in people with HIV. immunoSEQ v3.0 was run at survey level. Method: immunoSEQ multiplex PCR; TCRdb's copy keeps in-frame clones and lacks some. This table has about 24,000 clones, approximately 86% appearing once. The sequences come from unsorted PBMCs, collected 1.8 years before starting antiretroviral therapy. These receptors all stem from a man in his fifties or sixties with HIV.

The CDR3 region is CASSFGVGRGEHF. The CDR3 DNA is TGTGCCAGCTCCTTTGGAGTCGGCAGGGGGGAGCATTTT. This rearrangement joins TRBV18 to TRBJ1-5, with TRBD1 matching over 7 bases. J gave up 14 bases and V 6 bases, and 13 bases lay outside the gene matches. Germline assignment: CDR1 KGHSH and CDR2 LQKENI. The CDR3 has 13 amino acids.

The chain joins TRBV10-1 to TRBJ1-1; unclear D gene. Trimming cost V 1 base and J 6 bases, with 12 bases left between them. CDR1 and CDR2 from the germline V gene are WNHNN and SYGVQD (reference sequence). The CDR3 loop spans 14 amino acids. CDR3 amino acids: CASSEWAGSPEAFF. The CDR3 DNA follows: TGCGCCAGCAGTGAGTGGGCAGGTTCGCCTGAAGCTTTCTTT.

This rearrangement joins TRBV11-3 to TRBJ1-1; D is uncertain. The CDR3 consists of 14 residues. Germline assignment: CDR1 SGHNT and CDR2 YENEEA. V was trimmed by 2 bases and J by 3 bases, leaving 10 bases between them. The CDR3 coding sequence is TGTGCCAGCAGCTTAAGTACGAGCCACACTGAAGCTTTCTTT. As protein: CASSLSTSHTEAFF.